The rows below give T cell receptor beta chains drawn from one sample of a study of metastatic and nonmetastatic thyroid tumors. TCRdb reprocessed the PCR reads via MiXCR. This repertoire shows fewer than 35,000 clones, 25% to 35% found once; its top ten account for around 28%. The material sequenced was blood. All receptors derive from a female donor with papillary thyroid cancer or a benign thyroid nodule (not recorded which). Some clones in this sample may be carry-over from other donors' samples. Each CDR3 is given with its conserved first and last residue. The D gene is left open where the match is weak. Clone size is shown for a subset of rows, as once, few, many or a class of expanded clone.

TRBJ2-7 . . TRBV5-1 CASSSGTGEQYF TGCGCCAGCAGCTCCGGAACGGGGGAGCAGTACTTC
TRBJ2-3 TRBD1 . TRBV5-1 CASSPRYRGTDTQYF TGCGCCAGCAGTCCCCGGTACAGGGGAACAGATACGCAGTATTTT
TRBJ1-6 . . TRBV5-8 CASSLVGIGRNSPLHF TGTGCCAGCAGCTTGGTAGGGATCGGTCGAAATTCACCCCTCCACTTT
TRBJ2-1 TRBD2 . TRBV5-4 CASSSPGLAGDEQFF TGTGCCAGCAGCTCCCCGGGACTAGCGGGAGATGAGCAGTTCTTC
TRBJ2-7 . few TRBV6-2/TRBV6-3 CASSYSETGTYEQYF TGTGCCAGCAGTTACTCGGAGACAGGCACCTACGAGCAGTACTTC
TRBJ2-5 . many TRBV20-1 CSATSGGMETQYF TGCAGTGCTACTTCTGGCGGGATGGAGACCCAGTACTTC
TRBJ2-3 TRBD1 . TRBV19 CASSRTGTVTDTQYF TGTGCCAGTAGTCGGACCGGGACAGTAACAGATACGCAGTATTTT
TRBJ2-1 . few TRBV15 CATSRGAITTYNEQFF TGTGCCACCAGCAGGGGGGCTATAACGACCTACAATGAGCAGTTCTTC
TRBJ2-7 TRBD2 few TRBV10-3 CAASEGLAGGLSYEQYF TGTGCCGCATCGGAGGGGCTAGCGGGAGGACTATCCTACGAGCAGTACTTC
TRBJ1-5 TRBD1 few TRBV28 CASSGQGRPQHF TGTGCCAGCAGTGGACAGGGGCGGCCCCAGCATTTT
TRBJ1-2 . few TRBV19 CASSRGILSYTF TGTGCCAGTAGTAGAGGGATCTTGAGCTACACCTTC
TRBJ2-7 TRBD2 . TRBV12-3/TRBV12-4 CASCTWAGGSAEQYF TGTGCCAGTTGTACCTGGGCGGGGGGGTCTGCCGAGCAGTACTTC
TRBJ1-2 . . TRBV5-1 CASSFGQNQGYTF TGCGCCAGCAGCTTTGGGCAGAATCAAGGCTACACCTTC
TRBJ1-2 TRBD1 many TRBV29-1 CSDRGQGGYTF TGCAGCGACAGGGGACAGGGAGGCTACACCTTC
TRBJ1-5 TRBD1 many TRBV2 CASSERDRVYQPQHF TGTGCCAGCAGTGAACGGGACAGGGTTTATCAGCCCCAGCATTTT
TRBJ2-1 TRBD1 many TRBV7-2 CASSLDRGGDEQFF TGTGCCAGCAGCTTGGACAGGGGCGGGGATGAGCAGTTCTTC
TRBJ2-5 . many TRBV7-7 CASSFEAGQNQETQYF TGTGCTAGCAGCTTTGAGGCAGGGCAAAACCAAGAGACCCAGTACTTC
TRBJ1-4 TRBD1 . TRBV5-1 CASSLWGPGQGTTAGEKLFF TGCGCCAGCAGCTTGTGGGGACCGGGACAGGGGACCACAGCCGGAGAAAAACTGTTTTTT
TRBJ2-1 TRBD2 . TRBV4-3 CASSQARAGGLYNEQFF TGCGCCAGCAGCCAAGCTCGAGCGGGAGGTTTATACAATGAGCAGTTCTTC
TRBJ1-1 . . TRBV5-1 CASSELTANTEAFF TGCGCCAGCAGCGAATTGACAGCGAACACTGAAGCTTTCTTT
TRBJ2-1 . . TRBV20-1 CSAKELSRSYNEQFF TGCAGTGCTAAGGAATTAAGCCGCTCCTACAATGAGCAGTTCTTC
TRBJ2-1 TRBD2 . TRBV6-4 CASSDTGTSASNEQFF TGTGCCAGCAGTGACACCGGGACTAGCGCCTCCAATGAGCAGTTCTTC
TRBJ1-4 . many TRBV27 CASSPRLGPYEKLFF TGTGCCAGCAGCCCCCGCTTGGGGCCATATGAAAAACTGTTTTTT
TRBJ1-1 TRBD1 few TRBV6-4 CASSYSGGNTEAFF TGTGCCAGCAGTTACTCAGGGGGCAACACTGAAGCTTTCTTT
TRBJ1-5 . . TRBV6-1 CASSRQGNQPQHF TGTGCCAGCAGCCGACAGGGCAATCAGCCCCAGCATTTT
TRBJ2-3 . . TRBV12-3/TRBV12-4 CASISGSSDTQYF TGTGCCAGCATCTCCGGGAGCTCAGATACGCAGTATTTT
TRBJ2-7 . many TRBV19 CASSISQTSYEQYF TGTGCCAGTAGTATATCACAGACAAGCTACGAGCAGTACTTC